Below, 8 T cell receptor beta chains from the same sample are listed, as sequenced in a study of blood T cell repertoires in COVID-19. Repertoires were generated with immunoSEQ multiplex PCR, while TCRdb's copy carries only in-frame clones and drops some. The sample has under 250,000 clones; around nine tenths are singletons. The specimen was peripheral blood. All receptors come from a woman aged 55-69 years who had recovered from COVID-19.

This chain links TRBV28 with TRBJ1-2; D is uncertain. CDR3 length: 13 residues. V was trimmed by 4 bases and J by 1 base, leaving 7 bases between them. Germline CDR1 MDHEN, CDR2 SYDVKM. CDR3 loop: CASSSPSNYGYTF. In nucleotides, the CDR3 is TGTGCCAGCAGTTCCCCCAGTAACTATGGCTACACCTTC.

The rearrangement links TRBV7-6 to TRBJ2-7; TRBD1 agrees at 8 bases. The germline CDR1 and CDR2 sequences are SGHVS and FNYEAQ. Germline trimming cut 5 bases from V and 0 bases from J; bases unmatched to any gene: 9. This CDR3 spans 16 amino acids. The CDR3 loop is CASSPGDRRSSYEQYF. The CDR3, as DNA: TGTGCCAGCAGCCCGGGGGACAGGAGGAGCTCCTACGAGCAGTACTTC.

This clone has just one count. The rearrangement links TRBV7-6 to TRBJ1-5; D is possibly TRBD1 (5 bases). V was pared by 0 bases and J by 2 bases, with 11 bases between. Germline-derived CDR1 and CDR2 are SGHVS and FNYEAQ. The CDR3 is 16 amino acids. The CDR3 nucleotides are TGTGCCAGCAGCTTAGCCGCAGGGTCTCGCAATCAGCCCCAGCATTTT. Its protein is CASSLAAGSRNQPQHF.

This chain connects TRBV4-3 to TRBJ2-2; 9 nucleotides align to TRBD1. Germline loops: CDR1 LGHNA, CDR2 YSLEER. The trim removed 5 bases at V and 1 base at J, leaving 5 bases unmatched. CDR3 size: 16 residues. Here the CDR3 DNA reads TGCGCCAGCAGCTCCTTGACAGGGGGGAACACCGGGGAGCTGTTTTTT. Translated, it gives CASSSLTGGNTGELFF.

V usage is TRBV5-1 and J usage is TRBJ2-5; TRBD1 matches at 9 bases. The CDR3 has 16 amino acids. V was clipped by 2 bases and J by 4 bases; unmatched bases: 9. Germline V gene sequence: CDR1 SGHRS, CDR2 YFSETQ. CDR3 loop: CASSLTPGQGAETQYF. In DNA, the CDR3 is TGCGCCAGCAGCTTAACCCCGGGACAGGGAGCAGAGACCCAGTACTTC.

This clone was recorded once. This rearrangement joins TRBV11-2 to TRBJ2-3, with TRBD2 identical over 9 bases. Germline CDR1 SGHAT, CDR2 FQNNGV. Trimming at V came to 3 bases and at J to 1 base, leaving 8 bases not matched to a gene. This CDR3 contains 17 residues. Here the CDR3 reads CASSFALLAGRTDTQYF. In DNA, the CDR3 is TGTGCCAGCAGCTTTGCGCTACTAGCGGGCCGCACAGATACGCAGTATTTT.

This clone was detected only once. The rearrangement joins TRBV6-5 to TRBJ1-1; weak D call: TRBD1 (5 bases). The V gene lost 6 bases and the J gene lost 2 bases, with 10 bases spanning the gap. CDR1 and CDR2 (germline): MNHEY, SVGAGI. The CDR3 extends over 13 amino acids. CDR3: CASREGSNTEAFF. DNA for the CDR3: TGTGCCAGCAGGGAGGGGTCTAACACTGAAGCTTTCTTT.

This chain links TRBV2 with TRBJ2-3; 7 nucleotides align to TRBD1. CDR3 length: 12 amino acids. Germline values: CDR1 SNHLY, CDR2 FYNNEI. After removal of 7 bases from V and 6 bases from J, the junction contained 4 bases not matched to a gene. The CDR3 region has the DNA TGTGCCAGCACCAGGGGGTGGGATACGCAGTATTTT. Amino acids: CASTRGWDTQYF.